This TCR beta chain was observed in a study of blood T cell repertoires in COVID-19. This clone was seen just once. Profiled with immunoSEQ multiplex PCR; TCRdb holds only in-frame clones, not every one. The repertoire holds a few hundred thousand clones, 88% seen once, with approximately 7% in the top ten. Per the germline V gene, CDR1 is SEHNR and CDR2 is FQNEAQ (reference sequence). The CDR3 has 16 amino acids. V lost 6 bases, J lost 2 bases, and 17 bases lay in between. The origin of this receptor is a woman in her twenties or thirties who had recovered from COVID-19. Material: peripheral blood. The V call is TRBV7-9, the J call TRBJ2-1; TRBD2 might be the D (6 bases). CDR3 coding DNA: TGTGCCAGCAGTCATCGGGCTTCGGGGGCCTACAATGAGCAGTTCTTC. Protein product: CASSHRASGAYNEQFF.